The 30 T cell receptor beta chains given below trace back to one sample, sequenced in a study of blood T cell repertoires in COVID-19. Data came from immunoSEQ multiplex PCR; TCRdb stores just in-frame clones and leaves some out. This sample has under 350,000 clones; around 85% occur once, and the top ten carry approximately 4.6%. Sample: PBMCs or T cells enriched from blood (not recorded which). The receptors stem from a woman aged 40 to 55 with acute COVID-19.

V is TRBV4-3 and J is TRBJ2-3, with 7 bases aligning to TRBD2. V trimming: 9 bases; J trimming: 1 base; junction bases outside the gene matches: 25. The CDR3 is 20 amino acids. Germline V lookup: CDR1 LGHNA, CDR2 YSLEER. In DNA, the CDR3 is TGCGCCAGGGCCATCTGGACTAGTTTGTCGGGGGAGGCTGGCACAGATACGCAGTATTTT. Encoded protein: CARAIWTSLSGEAGTDTQYF.

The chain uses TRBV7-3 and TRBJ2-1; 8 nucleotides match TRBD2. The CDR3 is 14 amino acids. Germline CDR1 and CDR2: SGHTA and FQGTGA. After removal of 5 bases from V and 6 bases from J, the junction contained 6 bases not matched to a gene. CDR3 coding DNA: TGTGCCAGCAGCCCGGGACTAGGGGCCAATGAGCAGTTCTTC. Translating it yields CASSPGLGANEQFF.

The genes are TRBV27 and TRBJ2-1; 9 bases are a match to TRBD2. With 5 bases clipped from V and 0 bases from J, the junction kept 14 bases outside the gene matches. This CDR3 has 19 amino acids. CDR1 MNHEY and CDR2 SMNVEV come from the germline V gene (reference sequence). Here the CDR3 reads CASSMGLAGSKGSYNEQFF. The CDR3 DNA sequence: TGTGCCAGCAGTATGGGACTAGCTGGATCCAAGGGCTCCTACAATGAGCAGTTCTTC.

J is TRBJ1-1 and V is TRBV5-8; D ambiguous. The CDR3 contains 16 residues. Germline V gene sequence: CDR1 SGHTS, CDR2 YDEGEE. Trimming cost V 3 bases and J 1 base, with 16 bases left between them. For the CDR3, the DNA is TGTGCCAGCAGCTACCGAACACCTAGATCGAACACTGAAGCTTTCTTT. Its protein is CASSYRTPRSNTEAFF.

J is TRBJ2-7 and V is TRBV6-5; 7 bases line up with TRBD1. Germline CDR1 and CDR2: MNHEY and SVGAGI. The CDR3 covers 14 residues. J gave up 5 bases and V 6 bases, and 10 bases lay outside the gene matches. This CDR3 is CASSSPRQGHEQYF. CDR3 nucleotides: TGTGCCAGCAGCTCACCTAGACAGGGCCACGAGCAGTACTTC.

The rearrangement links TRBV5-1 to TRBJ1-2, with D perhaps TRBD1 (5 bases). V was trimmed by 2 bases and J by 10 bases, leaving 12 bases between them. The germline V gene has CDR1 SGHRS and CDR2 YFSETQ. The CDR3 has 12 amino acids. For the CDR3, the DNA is TGCGCCAGCAGCTTCCCACAAGGGGTCTACACCTTC. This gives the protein CASSFPQGVYTF.

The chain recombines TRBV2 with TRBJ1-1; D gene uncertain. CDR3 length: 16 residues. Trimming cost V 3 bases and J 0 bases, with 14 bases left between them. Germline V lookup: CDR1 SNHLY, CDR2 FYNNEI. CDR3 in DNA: TGTGCCAGCAGTGAGCAGGTTGGGCTTATGAACACTGAAGCTTTCTTT. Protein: CASSEQVGLMNTEAFF. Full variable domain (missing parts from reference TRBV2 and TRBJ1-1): EPEVTQTPSHQVTQMGQEVILRCVPISNHLYFYWYRQILGQKVEFLVSFYNNEISEKSEIFDDQFSVERPDGSNFTLKIRSTKLEDSAMYFCASSEQVGLMNTEAFFGQGTRLTVV.

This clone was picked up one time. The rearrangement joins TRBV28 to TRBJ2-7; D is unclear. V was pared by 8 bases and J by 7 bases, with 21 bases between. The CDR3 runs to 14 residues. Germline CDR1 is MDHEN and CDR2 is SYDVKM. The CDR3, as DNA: TGTGCCAGCTCTGGCAGGCCTCGATCGCGAGAGCAGTACTTC. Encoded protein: CASSGRPRSREQYF.

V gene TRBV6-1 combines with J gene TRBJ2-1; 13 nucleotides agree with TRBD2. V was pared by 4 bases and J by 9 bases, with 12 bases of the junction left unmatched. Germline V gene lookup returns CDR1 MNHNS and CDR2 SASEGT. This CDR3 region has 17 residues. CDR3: CASSAYSGTSGIVEQFF. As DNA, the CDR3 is TGTGCCAGCAGTGCGTATTCCGGGACTAGCGGGATAGTTGAGCAGTTCTTC.

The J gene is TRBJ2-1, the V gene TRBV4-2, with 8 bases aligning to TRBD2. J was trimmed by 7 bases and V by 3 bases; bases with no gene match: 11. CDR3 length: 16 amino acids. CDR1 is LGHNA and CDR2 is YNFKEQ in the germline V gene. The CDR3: CASSQGDGGALNEQFF. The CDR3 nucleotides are TGTGCCAGCAGCCAGGGCGACGGGGGGGCCTTGAATGAGCAGTTCTTC.

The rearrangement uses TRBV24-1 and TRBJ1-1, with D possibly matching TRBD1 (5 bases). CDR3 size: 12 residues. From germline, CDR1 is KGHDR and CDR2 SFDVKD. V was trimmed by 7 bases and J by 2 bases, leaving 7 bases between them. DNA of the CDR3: TGTGCCACCAGAGACAGTAACACTGAAGCTTTCTTT. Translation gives CATRDSNTEAFF.

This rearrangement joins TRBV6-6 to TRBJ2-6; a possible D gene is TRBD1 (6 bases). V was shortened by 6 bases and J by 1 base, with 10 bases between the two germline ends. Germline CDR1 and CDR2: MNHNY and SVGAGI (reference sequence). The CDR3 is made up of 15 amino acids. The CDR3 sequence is CASSPTGSGANVLTF. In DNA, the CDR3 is TGTGCCAGCAGCCCAACAGGGTCTGGGGCCAACGTCCTGACTTTC.

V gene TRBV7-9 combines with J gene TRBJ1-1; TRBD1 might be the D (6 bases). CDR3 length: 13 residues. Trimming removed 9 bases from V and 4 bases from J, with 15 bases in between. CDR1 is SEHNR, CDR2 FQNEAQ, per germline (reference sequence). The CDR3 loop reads CASYRTVSTEAFF. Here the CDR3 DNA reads TGTGCCAGTTATCGGACAGTTAGCACTGAAGCTTTCTTT.

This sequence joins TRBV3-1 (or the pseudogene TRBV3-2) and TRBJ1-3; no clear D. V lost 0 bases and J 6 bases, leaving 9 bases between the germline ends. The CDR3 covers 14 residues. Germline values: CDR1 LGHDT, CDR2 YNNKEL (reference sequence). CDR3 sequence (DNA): TGTGCCAGCAGCCAAGATCTCTCGGTAAACACCATATATTTT. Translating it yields CASSQDLSVNTIYF.

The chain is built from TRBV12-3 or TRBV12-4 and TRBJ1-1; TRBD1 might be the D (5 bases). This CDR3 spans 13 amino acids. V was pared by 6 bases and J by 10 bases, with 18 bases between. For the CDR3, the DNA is TGTGCCAGCAGAATCATTCAGGGTCAGCTAGCTTTCTTT. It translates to CASRIIQGQLAFF.

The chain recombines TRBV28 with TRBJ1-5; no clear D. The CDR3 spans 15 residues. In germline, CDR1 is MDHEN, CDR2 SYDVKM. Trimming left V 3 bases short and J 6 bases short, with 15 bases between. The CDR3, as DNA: TGTGCCAGCAGTTTTGGTGTGGTGGGCCTTCAGCCCCAGCATTTT. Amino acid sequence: CASSFGVVGLQPQHF.

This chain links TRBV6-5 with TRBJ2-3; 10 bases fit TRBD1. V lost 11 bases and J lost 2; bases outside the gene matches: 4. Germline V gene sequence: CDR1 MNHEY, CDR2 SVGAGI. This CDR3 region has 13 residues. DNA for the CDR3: TGTGCCCAGGGACAGGGGAACACAGATACGCAGTATTTT. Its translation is CAQGQGNTDTQYF.

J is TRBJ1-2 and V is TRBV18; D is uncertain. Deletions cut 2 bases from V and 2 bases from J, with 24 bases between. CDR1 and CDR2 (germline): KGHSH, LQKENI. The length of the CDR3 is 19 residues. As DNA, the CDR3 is TGTGCCAGCTCACCAAACCAACCAAACCCGGGAGGCCTCAACTATGGCTACACCTTC. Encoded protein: CASSPNQPNPGGLNYGYTF.

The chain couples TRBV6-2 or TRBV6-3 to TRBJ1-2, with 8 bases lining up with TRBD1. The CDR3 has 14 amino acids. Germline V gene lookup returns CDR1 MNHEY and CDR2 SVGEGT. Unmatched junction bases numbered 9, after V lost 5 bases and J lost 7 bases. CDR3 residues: CASSPGQGLSGYTF. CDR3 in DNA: TGTGCCAGCAGTCCCGGACAGGGTCTCAGTGGCTACACCTTC.

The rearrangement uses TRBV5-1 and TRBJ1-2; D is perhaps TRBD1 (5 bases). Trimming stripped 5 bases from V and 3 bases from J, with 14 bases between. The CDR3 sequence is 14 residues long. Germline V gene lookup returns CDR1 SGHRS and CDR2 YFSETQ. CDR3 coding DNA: TGCGCCAGCAGATCAGGGTCTGTAGACTATGGCTACACCTTC. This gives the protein CASRSGSVDYGYTF.

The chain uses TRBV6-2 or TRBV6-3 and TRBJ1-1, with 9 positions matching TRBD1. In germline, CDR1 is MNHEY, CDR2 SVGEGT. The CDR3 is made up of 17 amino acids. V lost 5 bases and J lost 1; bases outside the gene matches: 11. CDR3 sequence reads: CASSLTGGGYRNTEAFF. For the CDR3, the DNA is TGTGCCAGCAGTCTTACAGGGGGCGGTTACAGGAACACTGAAGCTTTCTTT.

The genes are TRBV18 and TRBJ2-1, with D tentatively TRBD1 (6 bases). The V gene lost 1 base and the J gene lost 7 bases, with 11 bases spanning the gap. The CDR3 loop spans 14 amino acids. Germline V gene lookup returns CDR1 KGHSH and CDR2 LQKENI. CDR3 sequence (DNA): TGTGCCAGCTCACCACGTCAGGGGCTGAATGAGCAGTTCTTC. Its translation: CASSPRQGLNEQFF.

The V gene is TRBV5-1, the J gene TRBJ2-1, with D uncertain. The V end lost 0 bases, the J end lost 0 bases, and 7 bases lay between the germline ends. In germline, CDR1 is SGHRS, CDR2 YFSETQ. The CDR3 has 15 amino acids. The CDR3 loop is CASSLGHGSYNEQFF. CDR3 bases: TGCGCCAGCAGCTTGGGACACGGCTCCTACAATGAGCAGTTCTTC. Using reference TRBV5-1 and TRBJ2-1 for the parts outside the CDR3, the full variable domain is KAGVTQTPRYLIKTRGQQVTLSCSPISGHRSVSWYQQTPGQGLQFLFEYFSETQRNKGNFPGRFSGRQFSNSRSEMNVSTLELGDSALYLCASSLGHGSYNEQFFGPGTRLTVL.

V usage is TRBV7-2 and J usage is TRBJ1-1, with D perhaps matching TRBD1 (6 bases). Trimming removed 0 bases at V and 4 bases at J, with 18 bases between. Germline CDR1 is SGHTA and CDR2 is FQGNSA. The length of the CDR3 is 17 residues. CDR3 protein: CASSLASGARFGTEAFF. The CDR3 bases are TGTGCCAGCAGCTTAGCGTCAGGGGCGAGGTTTGGCACTGAAGCTTTCTTT.

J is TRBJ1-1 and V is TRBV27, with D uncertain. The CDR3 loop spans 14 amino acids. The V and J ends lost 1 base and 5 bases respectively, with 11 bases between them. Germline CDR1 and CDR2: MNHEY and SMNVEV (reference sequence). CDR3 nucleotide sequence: TGTGCCAGCAGTTTATATTTCGGGGTAACTGAAGCTTTCTTT. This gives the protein CASSLYFGVTEAFF.

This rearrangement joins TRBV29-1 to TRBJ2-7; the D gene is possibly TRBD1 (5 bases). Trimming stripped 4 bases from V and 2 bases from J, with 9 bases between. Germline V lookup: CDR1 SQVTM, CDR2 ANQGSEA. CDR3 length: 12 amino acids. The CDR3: CSVARGPYEQYF. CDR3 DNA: TGCAGCGTTGCAAGGGGCCCCTACGAGCAGTACTTC.

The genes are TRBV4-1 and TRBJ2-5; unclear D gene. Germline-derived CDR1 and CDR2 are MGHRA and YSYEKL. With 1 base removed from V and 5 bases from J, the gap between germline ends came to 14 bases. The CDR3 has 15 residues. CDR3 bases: TGCGCCAGCAGCCAAGGTGACACCTATACCGAGACCCAGTACTTC. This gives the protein CASSQGDTYTETQYF.

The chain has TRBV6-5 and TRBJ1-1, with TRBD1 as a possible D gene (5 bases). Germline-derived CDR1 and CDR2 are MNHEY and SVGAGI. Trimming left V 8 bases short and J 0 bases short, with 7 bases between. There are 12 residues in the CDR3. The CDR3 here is CASRRVNTEAFF. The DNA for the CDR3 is TGTGCCAGCCGCAGGGTGAACACTGAAGCTTTCTTT.

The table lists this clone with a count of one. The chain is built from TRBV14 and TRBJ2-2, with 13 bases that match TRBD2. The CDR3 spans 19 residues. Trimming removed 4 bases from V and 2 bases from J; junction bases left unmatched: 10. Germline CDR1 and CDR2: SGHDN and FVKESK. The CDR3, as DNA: TGTGCCAGCAGCCTAGGTGGACTAGCGGGGGCCCCAAACACCGGGGAGCTGTTTTTT. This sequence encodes CASSLGGLAGAPNTGELFF.

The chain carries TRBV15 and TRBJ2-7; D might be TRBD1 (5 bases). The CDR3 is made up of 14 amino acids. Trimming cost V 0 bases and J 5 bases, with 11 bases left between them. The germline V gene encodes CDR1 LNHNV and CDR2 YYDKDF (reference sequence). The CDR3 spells CATSRDTVGDEQYF. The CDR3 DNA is TGTGCCACCAGCAGAGATACCGTAGGGGACGAGCAGTACTTC.